This T cell receptor (beta chain) was recorded in a study of cytomegalovirus exposure and HLA in healthy donors. PCR was performed using 60 Vbeta and 13 Jbeta primers. Data came from immunoSEQ multiplex PCR; TCRdb stores just in-frame clones and leaves some out. The sample shows some 140,000 clones, over 60% of them seen only once. This clone has just a few counts. Its antigen remains unknown. Study-level results: TCR beta V- and J-gene trimming was later associated with a missense DCLRE1C variant. Other equally common chains were less clonally expanded than HLA-associated TCR beta chains, a later analysis showed.

With 6 bases removed from V and 0 bases from J, the gap between germline ends came to 12 bases. Per the germline V gene, CDR1 is SGHTA and CDR2 is FQGNSA. CDR3 length: 14 amino acids. Sequenced sample: PBMCs. This clonotype was obtained from a male donor in good health and CMV-seropositive. This chain uses TRBV7-2 with TRBJ2-7, with D possibly being TRBD2 (6 bases). CDR3 sequence (DNA): TGTGCCAGCAGTTCGGGAGTCTCCTCCTACGAGCAGTACTTC. Translated: CASSSGVSSYEQYF.